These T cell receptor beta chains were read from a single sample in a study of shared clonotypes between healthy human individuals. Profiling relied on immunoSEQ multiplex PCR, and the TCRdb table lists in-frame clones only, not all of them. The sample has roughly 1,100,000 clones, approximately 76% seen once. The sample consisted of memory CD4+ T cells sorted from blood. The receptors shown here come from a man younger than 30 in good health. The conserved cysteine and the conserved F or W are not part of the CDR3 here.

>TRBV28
ASSFRLTNSPLH
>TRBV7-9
ATGTGQETQY
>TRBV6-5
ASSTTRGVGETQY
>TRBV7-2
ASSLALSGGQETQY
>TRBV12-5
ASGPSADTQY
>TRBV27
ASSREGIRAF
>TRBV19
ASRQVGADTQY
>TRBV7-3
ASSFQGTTEAF
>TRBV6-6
ASSRDYSTDTQY
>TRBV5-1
ASSIGQVSYNEQF
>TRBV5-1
ASSLVAGGSTDTQY